Sequencing of this T cell receptor beta chain was carried out in a study of TIL therapy for anti-PD-1-resistant metastatic lung cancer. Overall study context: Tumors were harvested before any PD-1/PD-L1 blockade. Study-wide results and caveats: Infused TIL clonotypes partially replaced the baseline blood repertoire, then decayed over months.

Time point meaning: pre-treatment sample, taken before nivolumab and TIL therapy. About this clone itself: Antigen unknown.

The libraries were made with immunoSEQ v3. Libraries were sequenced to 2 million to 2.5 million read pairs (survey) or roughly 5-6 million (deep). Profiled with immunoSEQ multiplex PCR; TCRdb holds only in-frame clones, not every one. The sample holds about 52,000 clones; roughly 85% are singletons and the top ten take about 5%. The TCR originated in a woman between 30 and 79 years old with non-small cell lung cancer. Sequenced material: blood, taken at baseline.

DNA of the CDR3: TGTGCCATCAGTGAGTCTCAGGGGAACACTGAAGCTTTCTTT. Its translation is CAISESQGNTEAFF. The chain employs TRBV10-3 and TRBJ1-1; D may be TRBD1 (5 bases). The CDR3 runs to 14 residues. The V end lost 0 bases, the J end lost 1 base, and 6 bases lay between the germline ends. The germline CDR1 and CDR2 sequences are ENHRY and SYGVKD.